Listed below are T cell receptor beta chains from one sample, sequenced in a study of blood T cells in healthy people across ages. Using its own MiXCR run on the 5' RACE reads, TCRdb lists one record per CDR3 protein. The repertoire holds hundreds of thousands of distinct CDR3 sequences, with around 48% as singletons. Sample: blood. These receptors all stem from a woman aged 55-75 years in good health. Both conserved end residues are part of each CDR3. D genes are given only for firm matches. Clone size, where shown, is once, few, many, or a class for clones that have expanded.

size	D	J	V	DNA	CDR3
few	TRBD2	TRBJ2-2	TRBV5-1	TGCGCCAGCAGCTTGGAACTAGCGGGCAACGGGGAGCTGTTTTTT	CASSLELAGNGELFF
-	-	TRBJ2-1	TRBV6-5	TGTGCCAGCAGTTACGGAGCAAGTCCGAGGGACGAGCAGTTCTTC	CASSYGASPRDEQFF
-	-	TRBJ1-1	TRBV18	TGTGCCAGCTCACCCCGGGCTGAAGCTTTCTTT	CASSPRAEAFF
-	-	TRBJ1-2	TRBV5-1	TGCGCCAGCAGCTATTCCCCGCGGTATGGCTACACCTTC	CASSYSPRYGYTF
-	-	TRBJ1-1	TRBV4-2	TGTGCCAGCAGCCAAGTCAGGGAGGTGAACACTGAAGCTTTCTTT	CASSQVREVNTEAFF
few	TRBD2	TRBJ2-1	TRBV20-1	TGCAGTGCTAGTGGTGATAGCGGGCGGTACAATGAGCAGTTCTTC	CSASGDSGRYNEQFF
-	-	TRBJ2-1	TRBV29-1	TGCAGCGTTGGCTCCCAATACAATGAGCAGTTCTTC	CSVGSQYNEQFF
few	TRBD1	TRBJ2-5	TRBV20-1	TGCAGTGCTGTAGACAGGGGAATTACGGAGACCCAGTACTTC	CSAVDRGITETQYF
-	-	TRBJ1-5	TRBV7-2	TGTGCCAGCAGGAAACAGGGAAATCAGCCCCAGCATTTT	CASRKQGNQPQHF
-	-	TRBJ1-1	TRBV7-9	TGTGCCAGCAGCCCCCGGAACATCCGGGGGAACACTGAAGCTTTCTTT	CASSPRNIRGNTEAFF
-	-	TRBJ2-7	TRBV11-1	TGTGCCAGCAGCCTCCCCACTAGGAGAAGAGGACTCTTACCTCTCTACGAGCAGTACTTC	CASSLPTRRRGLLPLYEQYF
-	-	TRBJ1-1	TRBV4-2	TGTGCCAGCAGCCAAGGGGTGGCACCGTTGAACACTGAAGCTTTCTTT	CASSQGVAPLNTEAFF
-	-	TRBJ2-5	TRBV5-1	TGTGCCAGCAGCACAAGGGGCCGGGGCCAAGAGACCCAGTACTTC	CASSTRGRGQETQYF
-	-	TRBJ1-4	TRBV25-1	TGTGCCAGCAGTGAACCCTGGGTCACAGAAAAACTGTTTTTT	CASSEPWVTEKLFF